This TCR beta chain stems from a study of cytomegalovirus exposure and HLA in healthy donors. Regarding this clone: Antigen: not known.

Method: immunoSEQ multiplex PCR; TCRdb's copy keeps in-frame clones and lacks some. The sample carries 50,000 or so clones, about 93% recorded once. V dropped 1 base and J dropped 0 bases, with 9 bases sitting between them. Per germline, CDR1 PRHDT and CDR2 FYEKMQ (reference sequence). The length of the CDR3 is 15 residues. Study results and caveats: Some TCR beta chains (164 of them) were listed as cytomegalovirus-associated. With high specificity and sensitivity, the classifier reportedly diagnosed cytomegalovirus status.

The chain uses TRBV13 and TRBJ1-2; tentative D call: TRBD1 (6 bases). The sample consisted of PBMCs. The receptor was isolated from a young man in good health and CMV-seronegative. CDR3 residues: CASSLVGGSNYGYTF. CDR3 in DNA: TGTGCCAGCAGCTTAGTAGGGGGTTCTAACTATGGCTACACCTTC.